The clone carrying this TCR beta chain was counted a single time. Its antigen is currently unknown. Deletions cut 2 bases from V and 3 bases from J, with 11 bases between. Germline V lookup: CDR1 SGHRS, CDR2 YFSETQ. CDR3 length: 14 amino acids. Stated treatment: treatment-naive control, cytoreductive nephrectomy. Generated by immunoSEQ multiplex PCR, the TCRdb table keeps only in-frame clones and is missing some. Of roughly 13,000 clones in the sample, around 50% were seen once. These data originate in a study of radiation and T cells in renal cell carcinoma. Study findings and constraints: Top 100 clonotypes averaged about 54% in irradiated versus about 43% in nephrectomy-only tumors.

The sequence was collected from a middle-aged man with renal cell carcinoma. This material consisted of tumor tissue, taken from a patient whose treatment was nephrectomy without radiotherapy. The gene calls are TRBV5-1 and TRBJ1-2; D remains unclear. The chain's CDR3 is CASSLVGTDYGYTF. The CDR3 region has the DNA TGCGCCAGCAGCTTAGTTGGCACCGACTATGGCTACACCTTC. The full variable domain, rest sourced from reference TRBV5-1 and TRBJ1-2, is KAGVTQTPRYLIKTRGQQVTLSCSPISGHRSVSWYQQTPGQGLQFLFEYFSETQRNKGNFPGRFSGRQFSNSRSEMNVSTLELGDSALYLCASSLVGTDYGYTFGSGTRLTVV.